Listed here are 18 T cell receptor beta chains from one sample, sequenced in a study of cytomegalovirus exposure and HLA in healthy donors. This PCR relied on a set of 60 Vbeta primers and 13 Jbeta primers. Produced via immunoSEQ multiplex PCR; TCRdb's table is partial and in-frame only. The sample shows about 140,000 clones, around two thirds of them seen only once. Sequencing used PBMCs. These receptors originate from a male donor in good health and CMV-seronegative.

This chain joins TRBV11-2 and TRBJ2-1, with D possibly matching TRBD2 (5 bases). The CDR3 consists of 17 residues. The germline CDR1 and CDR2 sequences are SGHAT and FQNNGV. V was shortened by 5 bases and J by 5 bases, with 22 bases between the two germline ends. The CDR3 coding sequence is TGTGCCAGCAGCCCAGACGGGAATCGGGCTTTTAACAATGAGCAGTTCTTC. This gives the protein CASSPDGNRAFNNEQFF.

The chain uses TRBV15 and TRBJ1-4; maybe TRBD1 (6 bases). Deletions cut 8 bases from V and 1 base from J, with 14 bases between. Germline CDR1 reads LNHNV; CDR2 reads YYDKDF (reference sequence). This CDR3 comprises 15 residues. CDR3 nucleotides: TGTGCCACCGCAAAGGGACAAGGAACTAATGAAAAACTGTTTTTT. The encoded protein is CATAKGQGTNEKLFF.

The CDR3 coding sequence is TGTGCCAGCAGTTACGACAGGGACACTGAAGCTTTCTTT. Translating it yields CASSYDRDTEAFF. The rearrangement links TRBV6-5 to TRBJ1-1; 7 nucleotides match TRBD1. Germline CDR1 and CDR2: MNHEY and SVGAGI. The V and J ends lost 2 bases and 3 bases, in that order; junction bases with no gene match: 0. This CDR3 is built from 13 residues.

Only one count was recorded for this clone. The junction does not match germline at one end; this may be a read error. The V gene is TRBV11-3, the J gene TRBJ2-1; 10 bases fit TRBD2. CDR1 is SGHNT and CDR2 is YENEEA in the germline V gene. The CDR3 totals 17 residues. CDR3 nucleotides: TGTGCCAGCAGTTTAGCGGGGGGACCGAGCTCCTACAATGAGCAGTTCTTC. It yields the protein CASSLAGGPSSYNEQFF.

This clone has more than one count but fewer than ten. V usage is TRBV25-1 and J usage is TRBJ2-7; D possibly corresponds to TRBD1 (6 bases). Germline V gene data show CDR1 as MGHDK and CDR2 as SYGVNS. V lost 5 bases, J lost 5 bases, and 28 bases lay in between. The CDR3 length is 18 residues. The CDR3 sequence is CASSRASALMTGLDEQYF. The CDR3 region has the DNA TGTGCCAGCAGTCGAGCCTCCGCTCTGATGACAGGACTCGACGAGCAGTACTTC.

The chain links TRBV6-5 to TRBJ1-1; tentatively, D is TRBD1 (5 bases). The CDR3 totals 13 residues. The V end lost 5 bases, the J end lost 0 bases, and 7 bases lay between the germline ends. From germline, CDR1 is MNHEY and CDR2 SVGAGI. CDR3 amino acids: CASSDSMNTEAFF. In DNA form, the CDR3 reads TGTGCCAGCAGTGACAGTATGAACACTGAAGCTTTCTTT.

The chain carries TRBV18 and TRBJ2-1, with 7 bases matching TRBD1. This CDR3 has 18 residues. The germline gives CDR1 KGHSH, CDR2 LQKENI. The trim removed 3 bases at V and 0 bases at J, leaving 11 bases unmatched. The chain's CDR3 is CASSPRGGVSSSYNEQFF. The CDR3 coding sequence is TGTGCCAGCTCACCTAGAGGGGGCGTTTCGAGCTCCTACAATGAGCAGTTCTTC.

J is TRBJ1-6 and V is TRBV11-2; D is perhaps TRBD1 (5 bases). CDR3 length: 16 residues. Germline V gene data show CDR1 as SGHAT and CDR2 as FQNNGV. V was shortened by 1 base and J by 10 bases, with 17 bases between the two germline ends. The CDR3 DNA is TGTGCCAGCAGCTTAGCGGTAGGGGCGGCGGAATCACCCCTCCACTTT. Amino acid sequence: CASSLAVGAAESPLHF.

The J gene is TRBJ1-1, the V gene TRBV7-9; 7 bases agree with TRBD1. Germline V CDR1 and CDR2: SEHNR, FQNEAQ (reference sequence). The V segment lost 5 bases and the J segment 4 bases; nucleotides outside the gene matches: 7. CDR3 size: 14 residues. The CDR3 loop reads CASSPTGSLTEAFF. CDR3 nucleotides: TGTGCCAGCAGCCCGACAGGGTCTCTCACTGAAGCTTTCTTT. Based on the CDR3 plus reference TRBV7-9 and TRBJ1-1, the full variable domain is DTGVSQNPRHKITKRGQNVTFRCDPISEHNRLYWYRQTLGQGPEFLTYFQNEAQLEKSRLLSDRFSAERPKGSFSTLEIQRTEQGDSAMYLCASSPTGSLTEAFFGQGTRLTVV.

As to this clone: This specimen includes other DNA sequences encoding the same CDR3. V is TRBV9 and J is TRBJ2-5; a weak D match, TRBD2 (6 bases). The CDR3 contains 15 residues. The germline V and J ends were trimmed by 0 bases and 5 bases, with 14 bases remaining between them. Germline lookup yields CDR1 SGDLS and CDR2 YYNGEE. This CDR3 is CASSVDGLGGETQYF. DNA of the CDR3: TGTGCCAGCAGCGTAGACGGTCTAGGAGGGGAGACCCAGTACTTC.

The chain has TRBV28 and TRBJ1-1, with D unclear. V was shortened by 3 bases and J by 7 bases, with 6 bases between the two germline ends. CDR1 is MDHEN and CDR2 is SYDVKM in the germline V gene. This CDR3 has 11 amino acids. CDR3 coding DNA: TGTGCCAGCAGTTTGTCATGTGAAGCTTTCTTT. Amino acids: CASSLSCEAFF.

The count of this clone is one. The rearrangement uses TRBV7-9 and TRBJ2-2, with 7 bases that match TRBD1. After removal of 5 bases from V and 5 bases from J, the junction contained 14 bases not matched to a gene. This CDR3 region has 17 residues. Per the germline V gene, CDR1 is SEHNR and CDR2 is FQNEAQ (reference sequence). CDR3: CASSADRQGSRTGELFF. The CDR3 DNA follows: TGTGCCAGCAGCGCAGATAGACAGGGAAGCCGGACCGGGGAGCTGTTTTTT. Supplemented by reference TRBV7-9 and TRBJ2-2, the full variable domain reads DTGVSQNPRHKITKRGQNVTFRCDPISEHNRLYWYRQTLGQGPEFLTYFQNEAQLEKSRLLSDRFSAERPKGSFSTLEIQRTEQGDSAMYLCASSADRQGSRTGELFFGEGSRLTVL.

This clone has only a few counts. The chain links TRBV19 to TRBJ2-3; D is undetermined. CDR1 and CDR2 (germline): LNHDA, SQIVND (reference sequence). The CDR3 loop spans 14 amino acids. Trimming removed 1 base at V and 2 bases at J, with 7 bases between. The CDR3 nucleotides read TGTGCCAGTAGTATAGGCGCCCACACAGATACGCAGTATTTT. Protein sequence: CASSIGAHTDTQYF.

The chain combines TRBV28 with TRBJ1-2; 8 bases align to TRBD1. Germline-derived CDR1 and CDR2 are MDHEN and SYDVKM. J lost 5 bases, V lost 3 bases, and 11 bases had no gene match. The CDR3 spans 16 residues. The DNA for the CDR3 is TGTGCCAGCAGTTTCCCTATGGACAGGGTTCCATATGGCTACACCTTC. Residues: CASSFPMDRVPYGYTF.

This chain links TRBV15 with TRBJ1-2; D unclear. The germline V gene encodes CDR1 LNHNV and CDR2 YYDKDF (reference sequence). The V gene lost 0 bases and the J gene lost 6 bases, with 17 bases spanning the gap. The CDR3 totals 16 residues. The CDR3 DNA reads TGTGCCACCAGCAGAGATGTGGCCTTGGGTCGGGATGGCTACACCTTC. It specifies CATSRDVALGRDGYTF.

The chain is built from TRBV5-1 and TRBJ2-3; D perhaps matches TRBD2 (7 bases). V gave up 4 bases and J gave up 1 base, with 13 bases separating them. Germline CDR1 SGHRS, CDR2 YFSETQ. This CDR3 has 15 amino acids. The CDR3 is CASSLGGPGTDTQYF. The CDR3 DNA is TGCGCCAGCAGCCTGGGGGGGCCGGGCACAGATACGCAGTATTTT.

The chain uses TRBV4-3 and TRBJ1-4, with D possibly being TRBD1 (6 bases). V dropped 4 bases and J dropped 6 bases, with 18 bases sitting between them. Germline loops: CDR1 LGHNA, CDR2 YSLEER. This CDR3 is 16 amino acids long. CDR3 amino acids: CASSRLTGKRDEKLFF. The CDR3, as DNA: TGCGCCAGCAGCCGCCTAACAGGGAAGAGGGATGAAAAACTGTTTTTT.

V gene TRBV10-3 combines with J gene TRBJ2-3; TRBD1 aligns across 9 bases. The germline V gene encodes CDR1 ENHRY and CDR2 SYGVKD. J gave up 5 bases and V 3 bases, and 6 bases lay outside the gene matches. This CDR3 region has 15 residues. Here the CDR3 reads CAISEPRTGEDTQYF. The CDR3 bases are TGTGCCATCAGTGAACCCCGGACAGGGGAAGATACGCAGTATTTT.